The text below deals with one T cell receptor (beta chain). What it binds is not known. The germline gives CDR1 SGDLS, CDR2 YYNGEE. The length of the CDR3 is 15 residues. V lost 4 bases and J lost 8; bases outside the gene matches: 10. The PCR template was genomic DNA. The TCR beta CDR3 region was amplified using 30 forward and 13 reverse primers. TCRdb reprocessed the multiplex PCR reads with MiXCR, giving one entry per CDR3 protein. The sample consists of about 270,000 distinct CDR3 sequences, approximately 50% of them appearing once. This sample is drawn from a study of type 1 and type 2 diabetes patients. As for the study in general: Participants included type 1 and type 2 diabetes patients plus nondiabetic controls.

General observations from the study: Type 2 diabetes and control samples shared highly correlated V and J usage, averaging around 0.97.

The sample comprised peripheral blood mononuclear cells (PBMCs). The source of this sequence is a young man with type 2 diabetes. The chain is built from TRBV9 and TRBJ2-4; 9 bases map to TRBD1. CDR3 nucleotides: TGTGCCAGCAGCACGTCGGGACAGGGAGTAGACATTCAGTACTTC. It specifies CASSTSGQGVDIQYF. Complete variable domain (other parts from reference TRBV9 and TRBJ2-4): DSGVTQTPKHLITATGQRVTLRCSPRSGDLSVYWYQQSLDQGLQFLIQYYNGEERAKGNILERFSAQQFPDLHSELNLSSLELGDSALYFCASSTSGQGVDIQYFGAGTRLSVL.